The 15 T cell receptor beta chains below were found in one sample sequenced in a study of cytomegalovirus exposure and HLA in healthy donors. The PCR employed 60 Vbeta primers together with 13 Jbeta primers. Profiled with immunoSEQ multiplex PCR; TCRdb holds only in-frame clones, not every one. Seen here are roughly 150,000 clones, about 70% observed once, and the top ten hold around 3%. The material sequenced was PBMCs. The receptors were gathered from a male donor in good health and CMV-seronegative.

The chain joins TRBV2 to TRBJ2-7; D is unclear. The CDR3 loop spans 14 amino acids. Trimming shortened V by 4 bases and J by 3 bases, and 13 bases separated the two germline ends. Germline lookup yields CDR1 SNHLY and CDR2 FYNNEI. CDR3 residues: CASSGAGLIYEQYF. The CDR3 DNA reads as TGTGCCAGCAGTGGGGCAGGTCTCATCTACGAGCAGTACTTC. Complete variable domain (other parts from reference TRBV2 and TRBJ2-7): EPEVTQTPSHQVTQMGQEVILRCVPISNHLYFYWYRQILGQKVEFLVSFYNNEISEKSEIFDDQFSVERPDGSNFTLKIRSTKLEDSAMYFCASSGAGLIYEQYFGPGTRLTVT.

This clone was seen just once. The rearrangement joins TRBV27 to TRBJ2-2, with D possibly being TRBD1 (5 bases). Germline values: CDR1 MNHEY, CDR2 SMNVEV (reference sequence). The length of the CDR3 is 13 residues. V lost 10 bases, J lost 4 bases, and 13 bases lay in between. This CDR3 is CATRVLGTGELFF. CDR3 bases: TGTGCCACCAGGGTACTTGGCACCGGGGAGCTGTTTTTT.

The V call is TRBV18, the J call TRBJ2-1, with 8 bases aligning to TRBD2. Germline-derived CDR1 and CDR2 are KGHSH and LQKENI. The CDR3 consists of 15 residues. J was trimmed by 0 bases and V by 3 bases; bases with no gene match: 1. Here the CDR3 reads CASSPSGSSYNEQFF. The CDR3 DNA reads TGTGCCAGCTCACCCAGCGGGAGCTCCTACAATGAGCAGTTCTTC. Full variable domain (outside the CDR3, taken from reference TRBV18 and TRBJ2-1): NAGVMQNPRHLVRRRGQEARLRCSPMKGHSHVYWYRQLPEEGLKFMVYLQKENIIDESGMPKERFSAEFPKEGPSILRIQQVVRGDSAAYFCASSPSGSSYNEQFFGPGTRLTVL.

This clone was observed a single time. The rearrangement links TRBV29-1 to TRBJ1-2; tentative D call: TRBD1 (5 bases). Germline loops: CDR1 SQVTM, CDR2 ANQGSEA. V shed 5 bases and J shed 3 bases, with 22 bases lying between them. CDR3 length: 16 residues. This CDR3 reads CSVSPREGSWDYGYTF. The CDR3 DNA reads as TGCAGCGTTTCACCCAGGGAGGGATCGTGGGACTATGGCTACACCTTC.

A few counts support this clone. The chain has TRBV28 and TRBJ1-5; D might be TRBD1 (5 bases). Trimming shortened V by 4 bases and J by 6 bases, and 16 bases separated the two germline ends. This CDR3 contains 15 residues. Germline assignment: CDR1 MDHEN and CDR2 SYDVKM. In nucleotides, the CDR3 is TGTGCCAGCAGTTCCGGGGGGACTGACGGTCAGCCCCAGCATTTT. Its translation: CASSSGGTDGQPQHF.

The chain is built from TRBV28 and TRBJ1-5; 9 nucleotides match TRBD1. Trimming cost V 6 bases and J 3 bases; bases outside gene matches: 12. The CDR3 totals 17 residues. Per the germline V gene, CDR1 is MDHEN and CDR2 is SYDVKM. CDR3 coding DNA: TGTGCCAGCAGGCCGGGACAGGGTCGGAGGGTCAATCAGCCCCAGCATTTT. Translated, it gives CASRPGQGRRVNQPQHF.

The chain carries TRBV2 and TRBJ2-5, with 8 bases aligning to TRBD2. CDR1 and CDR2 (germline): SNHLY, FYNNEI. The CDR3 spans 15 residues. The J segment lost 1 base and the V segment lost 0 bases, leaving 1 base of the junction unmatched. The chain's CDR3 is CASSEAGGAQETQYF. The CDR3 DNA reads as TGTGCCAGCAGTGAAGCCGGGGGGGCCCAAGAGACCCAGTACTTC.

In this sample, this clone turned up once. CDR3 loop: CASSLAGTAASSGNTIYF. For the CDR3, the DNA is TGCGCCAGCAGCTTGGCGGGGACAGCAGCGAGCTCTGGAAACACCATATATTTT. The chain has TRBV5-1 and TRBJ1-3; TRBD1 aligns across 7 bases. This CDR3 comprises 18 residues. Trimming removed 0 bases from V and 0 bases from J; junction bases left unmatched: 9. Germline CDR1 reads SGHRS; CDR2 reads YFSETQ.

The table lists this clone with a count of one. The same CDR3 arises from other DNA sequences in this sample as well. V and J are TRBV5-1 and TRBJ1-1; D unclear. CDR3 length equals 14 residues. The germline V gene has CDR1 SGHRS and CDR2 YFSETQ. V lost 0 bases to trimming and J lost 1 base, with 7 bases between them. CDR3 region: CASSLVGQNTEAFF. Here the CDR3 DNA reads TGCGCCAGCAGCTTGGTTGGCCAGAACACTGAAGCTTTCTTT.

This clone came up a few times. The rearrangement uses TRBV21-1 and TRBJ2-4; TRBD1 was called by the table and not checked on the DNA. TRBV21-1 is marked as a pseudogene. The CDR3 is 18 residues long. This chain's CDR3 is CASSKRVGDRGEKNIQYF. CDR3 DNA: TGTGCCAGCAGCAAAAGAGTAGGGGACAGGGGGGAGAAAAACATTCAGTACTTC.

A single count supports this clone. This chain uses TRBV19 with TRBJ1-4; TRBD1 matches at 7 bases. The germline gives CDR1 LNHDA, CDR2 SQIVND (reference sequence). The CDR3 spans 13 residues. V was clipped by 5 bases and J by 5 bases; unmatched bases: 2. Here the CDR3 DNA reads TGTGCCAGTAGTGGGACAGCAAATGAAAAACTGTTTTTT. This encodes CASSGTANEKLFF.

The rearrangement joins TRBV7-8 to TRBJ2-3; maybe TRBD2 (5 bases). Trimming stripped 2 bases from V and 8 bases from J, with 11 bases between. Germline values: CDR1 SGHVS, CDR2 FQNEAQ. The CDR3 is made up of 13 amino acids. Written as DNA, the CDR3 is TGTGCCAGCAGCTTAACTAGGACGGGTACGCAGTATTTT. Amino acid sequence: CASSLTRTGTQYF.

The chain uses TRBV1 and TRBJ2-5; the table's D gene call, TRBD1, was not cross checked with the DNA. TRBV1 is a documented pseudogene. The CDR3 covers 16 residues. CDR3 residues: CTSSRTAPQGQETQYF. CDR3 DNA sequence: TGCACCAGCAGCCGAACCGCACCACAGGGTCAAGAGACCCAGTACTTC.

The chain carries TRBV10-3 and TRBJ1-6; no definite D call. The ends were cut back, 0 bases at V and 5 bases at J, with 8 bases in the middle. CDR3 length equals 15 residues. Germline V lookup: CDR1 ENHRY, CDR2 SYGVKD. CDR3 nucleotide sequence: TGTGCCATCAGTGAGTCGAACGGTCATAATTCACCCCTCCACTTT. Translation: CAISESNGHNSPLHF.

This clone was counted only a few times. V usage is TRBV27 and J usage is TRBJ2-5; 10 nucleotides agree with TRBD1. The CDR3 covers 15 residues. The V segment lost 4 bases and the J segment 4 bases; nucleotides outside the gene matches: 6. CDR1 MNHEY and CDR2 SMNVEV come from the germline V gene (reference sequence). DNA for the CDR3: TGTGCCAGCAGTTCCATCCGGGACAGGGGAGAGACCCAGTACTTC. This codes for CASSSIRDRGETQYF.